This T cell receptor (beta chain) originates from a study of cytomegalovirus exposure and HLA in healthy donors. Whole-study context: Ancestry clustering placed 70% to 85% of a few hundred genotyped donors in the Caucasian-associated cluster.

This CDR3 is 14 amino acids long. Germline V gene data show CDR1 as SGHDT and CDR2 as YYEEEE. Between the trimmed V and J ends, which lost 4 bases and 3 bases, there was a span of 10 bases. Study-level points and caveats: Earlier analysis looked at TCR beta V segments, and most were productive about 90% or about 30% of the time. Reportedly, fewer N-insertions than the roughly 700-donor mean appeared in an Asian-associated ancestry cluster in a later analysis.

Primers included in the PCR were 60 Vbeta and 13 Jbeta primers. Clones were read by immunoSEQ multiplex PCR, and TCRdb kept only the in-frame ones, dropping some. Of 200,000 or so clones in the sample, about 80% were seen once. About this clone itself: Its specificity is not known. The sample holds other DNA sequences that translate to the same CDR3.

Sequencing was carried out using PBMCs. This TCR was recovered from a woman younger than 35 in good health and CMV-seropositive. V and J are TRBV5-6 and TRBJ2-2, with D maybe TRBD2 (6 bases). The CDR3 DNA sequence: TGTGCCAGCAGCCAGGGACTGGACACCGGGGAGCTGTTTTTT. It specifies CASSQGLDTGELFF.